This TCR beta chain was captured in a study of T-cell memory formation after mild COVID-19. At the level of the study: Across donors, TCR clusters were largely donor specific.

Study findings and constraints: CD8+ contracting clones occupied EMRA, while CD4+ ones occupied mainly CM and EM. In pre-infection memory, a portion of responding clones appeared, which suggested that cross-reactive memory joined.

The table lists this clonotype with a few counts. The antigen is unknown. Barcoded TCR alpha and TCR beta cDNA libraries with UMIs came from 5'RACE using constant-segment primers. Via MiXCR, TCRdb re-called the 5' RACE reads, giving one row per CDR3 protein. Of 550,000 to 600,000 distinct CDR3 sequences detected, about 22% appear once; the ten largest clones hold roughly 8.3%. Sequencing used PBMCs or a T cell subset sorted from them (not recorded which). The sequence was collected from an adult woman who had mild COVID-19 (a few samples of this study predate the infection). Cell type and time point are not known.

CDR3 DNA: TGTGCCACCAGTGATTGGTCCCCAGGGGGCAAGGATACGCAGTATTTT. Protein: CATSDWSPGGKDTQYF. The J gene is TRBJ2-3, the V gene TRBV24-1; 8 bases agree with TRBD1. The CDR3 loop spans 16 amino acids. V was clipped by 2 bases and J by 6 bases; unmatched bases: 9. Germline CDR1 is KGHDR and CDR2 is SFDVKD.